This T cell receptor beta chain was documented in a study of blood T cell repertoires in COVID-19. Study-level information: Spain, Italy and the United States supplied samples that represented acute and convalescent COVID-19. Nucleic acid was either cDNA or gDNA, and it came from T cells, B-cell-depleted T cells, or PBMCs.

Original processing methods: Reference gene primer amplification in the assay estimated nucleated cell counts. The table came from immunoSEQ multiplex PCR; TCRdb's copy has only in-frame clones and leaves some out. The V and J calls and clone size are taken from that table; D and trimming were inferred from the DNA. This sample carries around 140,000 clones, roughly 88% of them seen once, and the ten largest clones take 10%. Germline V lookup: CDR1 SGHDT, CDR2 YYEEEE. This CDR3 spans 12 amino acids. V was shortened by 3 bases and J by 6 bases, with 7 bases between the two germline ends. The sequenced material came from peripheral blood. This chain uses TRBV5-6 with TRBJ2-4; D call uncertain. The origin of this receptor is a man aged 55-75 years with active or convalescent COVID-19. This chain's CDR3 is CASSWAGNIQYF. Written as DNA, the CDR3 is TGTGCCAGCAGCTGGGCAGGAAACATTCAGTACTTC. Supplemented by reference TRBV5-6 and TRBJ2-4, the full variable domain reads DAGVTQSPTHLIKTRGQQVTLRCSPKSGHDTVSWYQQALGQGPQFIFQYYEEEERQRGNFPDRFSGHQFPNYSSELNVNALLLGDSALYLCASSWAGNIQYFGAGTRLSVL.